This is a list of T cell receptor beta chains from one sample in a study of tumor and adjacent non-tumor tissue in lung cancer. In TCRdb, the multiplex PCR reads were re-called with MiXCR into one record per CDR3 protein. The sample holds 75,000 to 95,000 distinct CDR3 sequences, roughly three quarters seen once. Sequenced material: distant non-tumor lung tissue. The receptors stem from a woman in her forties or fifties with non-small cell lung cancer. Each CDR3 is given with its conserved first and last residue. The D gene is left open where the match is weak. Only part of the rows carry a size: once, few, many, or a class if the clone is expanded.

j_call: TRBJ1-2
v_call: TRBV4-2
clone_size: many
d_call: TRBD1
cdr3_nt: TGTGCCAGCAGCCCACAGGGGATCAATGGCTACACCTTC
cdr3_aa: CASSPQGINGYTF

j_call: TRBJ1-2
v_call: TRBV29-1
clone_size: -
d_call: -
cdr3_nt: TGCAGCGTTGAGCCCCCCGTGGGAAAAGGGGAGGAAGGATGGGGCTACACCTTT
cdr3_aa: CSVEPPVGKGEEGWGYTF

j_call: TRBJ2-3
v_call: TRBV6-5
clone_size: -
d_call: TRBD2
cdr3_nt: TGTGCCAGCTGCCATGAAAGGGGCGGGAGGGCCACCACAGACACGCAGTATTTT
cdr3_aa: CASCHERGGRATTDTQYF

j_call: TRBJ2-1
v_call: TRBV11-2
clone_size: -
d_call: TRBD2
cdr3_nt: TGTGCCAGCTGCTTAGTTGGGGGGACTAGTGGGCAGTTCTTC
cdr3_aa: CASCLVGGTSGQFF

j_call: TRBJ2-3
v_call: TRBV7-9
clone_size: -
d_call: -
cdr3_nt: TGTGCCAGCAGCCTCAGCACAGATACGCAGTATTTT
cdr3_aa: CASSLSTDTQYF

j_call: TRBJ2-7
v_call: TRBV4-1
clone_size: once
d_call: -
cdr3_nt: TGCGGCAGCGGCCAAGAGGCTCGGCCTTCCTACGAGCAGTACTTC
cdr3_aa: CGSGQEARPSYEQYF

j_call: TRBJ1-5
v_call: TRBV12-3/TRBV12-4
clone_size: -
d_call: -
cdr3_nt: TGTGCCAGCCGAACAAGGCAGGGTGATGGCAATCAGCCCCAGCATTTT
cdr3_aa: CASRTRQGDGNQPQHF

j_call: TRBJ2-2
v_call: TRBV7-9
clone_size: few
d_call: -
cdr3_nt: TGTGCCAGCAGCCCGGACGGGAACACCGAGGAGCTGTTTTTT
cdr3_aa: CASSPDGNTEELFF

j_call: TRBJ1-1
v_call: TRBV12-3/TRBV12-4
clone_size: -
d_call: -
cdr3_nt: TGTGTCAGCAGTTTGGGGACGGGGGAAGCTTTCTTT
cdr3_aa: CVSSLGTGEAFF

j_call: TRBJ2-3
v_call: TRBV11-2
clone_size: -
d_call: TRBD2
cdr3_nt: TGTGCCAGCTGCGAGACTAGCGGGGGTATCACGGATACGCAGTATTTT
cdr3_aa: CASCETSGGITDTQYF

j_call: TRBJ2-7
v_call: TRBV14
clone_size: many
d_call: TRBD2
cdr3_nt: TGTGCCAGCAGCCAAGACCTAAGCGGGAGTGGAATCTACGAGCAGTACTTC
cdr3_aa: CASSQDLSGSGIYEQYF

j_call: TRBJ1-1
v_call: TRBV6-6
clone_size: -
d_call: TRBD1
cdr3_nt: TGTGCCAGCAGGGAGCCGAGACAGGGGGTTGAAGCTTTCTTT
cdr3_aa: CASREPRQGVEAFF

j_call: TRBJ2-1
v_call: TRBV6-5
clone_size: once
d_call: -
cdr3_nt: TGTGCCAGCAGTTACTCGGCCTCTAGTGGCGAGTACAATGAGCAGTCCTTC
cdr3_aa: CASSYSASSGEYNEQSF

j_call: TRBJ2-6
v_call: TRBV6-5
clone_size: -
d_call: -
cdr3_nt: TGTGCCAGCAGTTACGGGCCGTCGGCCGGGGCCGACGTCCTGACCTTC
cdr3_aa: CASSYGPSAGADVLTF

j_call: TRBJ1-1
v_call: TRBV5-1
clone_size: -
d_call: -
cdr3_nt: TGCACCAGCAGCTTGCAGGGGAACATTGAAGCTTTCTTT
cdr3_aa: CTSSLQGNIEAFF

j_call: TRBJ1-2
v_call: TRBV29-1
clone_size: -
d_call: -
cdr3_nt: TGCAGCGCCACGAGGCAGAAGTATGGCTACACCTTC
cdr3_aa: CSATRQKYGYTF

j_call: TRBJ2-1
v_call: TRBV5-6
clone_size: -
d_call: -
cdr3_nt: TGTGCCAACAGCCTTTTAATAGCGGCCTTCTCCTACAATGAGCAGTTCTTC
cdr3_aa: CANSLLIAAFSYNEQFF

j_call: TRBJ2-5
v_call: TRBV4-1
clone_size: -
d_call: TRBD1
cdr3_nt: TGCGCCAGCAGCCACCAGGGACAGGGGATAGAGACCCAGTACTTC
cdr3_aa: CASSHQGQGIETQYF

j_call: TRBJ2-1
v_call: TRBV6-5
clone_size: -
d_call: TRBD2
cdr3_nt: TGTGCCAGCGGGCACGTCTCGGAGCGGGGGGGGGACAATGAGCAGTTCTTC
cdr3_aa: CASGHVSERGGDNEQFF

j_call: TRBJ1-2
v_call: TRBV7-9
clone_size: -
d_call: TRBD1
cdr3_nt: TGTGCCAGCAGCCCATCCCCAGGGACAGTCGGTAGCCATGGCTACATCTTC
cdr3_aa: CASSPSPGTVGSHGYIF

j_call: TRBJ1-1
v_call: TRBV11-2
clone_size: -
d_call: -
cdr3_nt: TGTGCCAGTAGCTTAGAGCCCGCGGCGAACACTGAAGCTTTCTTT
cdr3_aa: CASSLEPAANTEAFF

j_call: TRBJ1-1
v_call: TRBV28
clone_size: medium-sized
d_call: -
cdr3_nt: TGTGCCAGCACTCCCAGTAACACTGAAGCTTTCTTT
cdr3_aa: CASTPSNTEAFF

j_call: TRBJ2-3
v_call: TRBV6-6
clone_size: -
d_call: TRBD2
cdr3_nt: TGTGCCAACACGCCGGGAGGGCCGATAGATATGCAGTATTTT
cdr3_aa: CANTPGGPIDMQYF

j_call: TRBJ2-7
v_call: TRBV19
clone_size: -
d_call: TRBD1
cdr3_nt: TGTGCCAGTAGCGACCTCTCCCGGGACAGTCCCTACGAGCAGTACTTC
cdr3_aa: CASSDLSRDSPYEQYF

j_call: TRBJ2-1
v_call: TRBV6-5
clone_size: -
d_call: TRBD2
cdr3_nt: TGTACAAGCAGGCACGCCTCGGGGCGGGGGGGGGACAATGAACAGTTCTTC
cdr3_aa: CTSRHASGRGGDNEQFF

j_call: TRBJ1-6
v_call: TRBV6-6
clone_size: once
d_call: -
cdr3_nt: TGTCCCAGCAGTCGAGACATGAATTCTCCCCTCCACTTT
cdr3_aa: CPSSRDMNSPLHF

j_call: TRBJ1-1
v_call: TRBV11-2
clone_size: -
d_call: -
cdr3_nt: TGTGCGAGTAGCTTAGAGTCGAGGGCGAACACTGAAGCTTTCTTT
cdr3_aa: CASSLESRANTEAFF

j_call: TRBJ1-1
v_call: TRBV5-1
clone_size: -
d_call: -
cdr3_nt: TGCGCCAGGAGCTTATGGGGAGGGGACACTGAAGCTTTCTTT
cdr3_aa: CARSLWGGDTEAFF

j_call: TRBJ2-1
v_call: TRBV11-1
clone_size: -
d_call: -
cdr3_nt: TGTGCCAGCAGCCCGATTCCTTCGATGGGCGATGAACAGTTCTTC
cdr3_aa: CASSPIPSMGDEQFF

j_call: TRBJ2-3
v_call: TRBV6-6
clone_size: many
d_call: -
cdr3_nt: TGTGCCAGCAGGCAGGGGGGACAATACACAGATACGCAGTATTTT
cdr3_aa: CASRQGGQYTDTQYF

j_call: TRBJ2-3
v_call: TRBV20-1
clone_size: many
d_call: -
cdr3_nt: TGCAGTGCTAGTGGACGGGACCTCAGCACAGATACGCAGTATTTT
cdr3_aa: CSASGRDLSTDTQYF

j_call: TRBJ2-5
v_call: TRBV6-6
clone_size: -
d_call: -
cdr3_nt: TGTGCCACCAGTTACTGCGGCAGCAACCAAGAGACCCAGTACTTC
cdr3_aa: CATSYCGSNQETQYF

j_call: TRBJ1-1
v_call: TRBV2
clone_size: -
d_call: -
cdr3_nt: TGTGCCAGCATGACCGCGACTGATGTTTTCTTT
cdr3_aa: CASMTATDVFF

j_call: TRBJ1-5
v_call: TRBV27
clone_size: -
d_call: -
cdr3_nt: TGTGCCAGCAGTTTGGTGGGGTTTGATCAGCCCCAGCATTTT
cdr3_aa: CASSLVGFDQPQHF

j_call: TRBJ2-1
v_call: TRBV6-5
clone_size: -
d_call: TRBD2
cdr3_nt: TGTGCCAGCAATATTAGCGGGAATAAGCCCTACAATGAGGAGTTCTTC
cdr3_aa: CASNISGNKPYNEEFF

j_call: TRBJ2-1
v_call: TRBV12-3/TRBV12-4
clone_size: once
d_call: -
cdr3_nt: TGTGCCAGTAGTTTTGTCGGAACTAGGGGCGTGTACAATGAGCAGTTCTTC
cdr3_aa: CASSFVGTRGVYNEQFF

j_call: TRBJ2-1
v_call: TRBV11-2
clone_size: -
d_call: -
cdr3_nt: TGTGCCAGCTGCCGCTTGGGGGATCAGTTCTTC
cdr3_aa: CASCRLGDQFF

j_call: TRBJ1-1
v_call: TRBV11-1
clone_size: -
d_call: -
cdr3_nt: TGTGCCAGCGGTCCACGGGGGACACCGAACACTGAAGCTTTCTTT
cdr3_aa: CASGPRGTPNTEAFF

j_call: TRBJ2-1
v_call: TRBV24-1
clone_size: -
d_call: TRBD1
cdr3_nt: TGTGCCACCAGTGACCCCCCAACGACAGGGACCTATAAGCAGTTCTTC
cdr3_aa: CATSDPPTTGTYKQFF

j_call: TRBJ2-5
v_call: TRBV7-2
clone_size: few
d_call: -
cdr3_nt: TGTGCCAGCAGCTTATATGGGAACCAAGAGACCCAGTACTTC
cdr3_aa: CASSLYGNQETQYF

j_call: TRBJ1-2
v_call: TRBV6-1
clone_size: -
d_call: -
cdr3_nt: TGTACCAACAGGCGGGCAAGCCATGGCTACACCTTC
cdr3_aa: CTNRRASHGYTF

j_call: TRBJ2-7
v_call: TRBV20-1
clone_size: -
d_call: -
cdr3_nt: TGCAGTGCTAGAGATTTGAGGTCCTACGTGCAGTACTTC
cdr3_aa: CSARDLRSYVQYF

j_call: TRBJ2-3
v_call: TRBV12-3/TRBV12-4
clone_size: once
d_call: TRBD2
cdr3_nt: TGTGCCAGCAACCCGGCGACTAGCGGGATGAGACCAGATACGCAGTATTTT
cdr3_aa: CASNPATSGMRPDTQYF

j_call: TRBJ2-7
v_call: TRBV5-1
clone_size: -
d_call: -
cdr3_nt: TGCGCCAGCAGCACCCTGACGGGGCCCTACGAGCAGTACTTC
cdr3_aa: CASSTLTGPYEQYF

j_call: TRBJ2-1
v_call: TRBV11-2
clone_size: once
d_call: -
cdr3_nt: TGTGCCGGCGGCATAGGACTTTCCTCCTCCTACAATGAGCAGTTCTTC
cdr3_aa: CAGGIGLSSSYNEQFF

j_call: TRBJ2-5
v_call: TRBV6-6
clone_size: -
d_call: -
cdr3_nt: TGTACCAGCAGTGGATCGGCCAGTCAAGAGACCCAGTACTTC
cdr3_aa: CTSSGSASQETQYF

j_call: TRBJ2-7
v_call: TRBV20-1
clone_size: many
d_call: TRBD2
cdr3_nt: TGCAGTGCTAGTTCGGCGGGAGACGGTTTTGACGAGCAGTACTTC
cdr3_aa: CSASSAGDGFDEQYF

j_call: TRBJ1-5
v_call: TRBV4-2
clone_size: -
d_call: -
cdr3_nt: TGTACCATCAGCCAAGACCTCCCTAGCAATCAGCCCCAGCATTTT
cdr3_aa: CTISQDLPSNQPQHF

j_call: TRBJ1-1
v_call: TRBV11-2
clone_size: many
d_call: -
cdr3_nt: TGTGCCAGCAGCCCCCAGGGTGACACTGAAGCTTTCTTT
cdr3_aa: CASSPQGDTEAFF

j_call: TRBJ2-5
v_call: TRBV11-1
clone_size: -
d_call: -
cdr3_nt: TGTGCCAGCAGCAAAGACACGTACCAAGAGACCCAGTACTTC
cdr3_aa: CASSKDTYQETQYF

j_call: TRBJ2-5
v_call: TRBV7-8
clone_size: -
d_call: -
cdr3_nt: TGTGCCAGTAGCTTAGGTTTGGACACTCCGGAAGAGACCCAGTACTTC
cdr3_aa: CASSLGLDTPEETQYF